This T cell receptor (beta chain) derives from a study of shared clonotypes between healthy human individuals. Study conclusions and caveats: Since donors were few, the genetic and exposure-history diversity represented was limited.

Genomic DNA of each subset was evenly split across several immunoSEQ plates. Using immunoSEQ multiplex PCR, the repertoire was profiled, and TCRdb retains in-frame clones only, with some absent. Here the sample spans roughly 550,000 clones, 95% to 96% being singletons. Terminally differentiated effector memory CD45RA+ cells were excluded by CCR7 positive selection of CD45RO-negative cells. Between the trimmed V and J ends, which lost 1 base and 6 bases, there was a span of 13 bases. The CDR3 loop spans 14 amino acids. Germline V lookup: CDR1 WSHSY, CDR2 SAAADI. As regards this clone: Its cognate antigen is unknown.

This receptor was obtained from a woman younger than 45 in good health. This rearrangement joins TRBV10-2 to TRBJ2-7, with no clear D. Sequencing was carried out using naive CD8+ T cells sorted from blood. CDR3 sequence: CASSEYRRDGEQYF. The CDR3 DNA follows: TGCGCCAGCAGTGAGTACCGGAGAGACGGCGAGCAGTACTTC.